This T cell receptor (beta chain) emerged from a study of T cell responses to AZD1222 COVID-19 vaccine. Study results and limitations: After two AZD1222 doses, spike-specific TCR breadth and depth rose versus day 0. Recipients of AZD1222 seropositive at baseline numbered only 6 or 7. Reportedly, nearly half of unique spike TCRs recognized epitopes outside B.1.351/B.1.1.7 mutations.

Germline assignment: CDR1 KGHSH and CDR2 LQKENI. There are 15 residues in the CDR3. V lost 0 bases and J lost 2, with 9 bases in between. Repertoires were generated with immunoSEQ multiplex PCR, while TCRdb's copy carries only in-frame clones and drops some. Of around 120,000 clones in the sample, about 89% are singletons; the top ten hold 8.5% to 14%. A word on this clone: Its antigen is still unknown.

This receptor was taken from an adult in good health. The chain recombines TRBV18 with TRBJ2-3; D not certain. The material sequenced was peripheral blood, taken on day 0 of MenACWY control vaccination. The CDR3 nucleotides read TGTGCCAGCTCACCACCGAACTCAGACACAGATACGCAGTATTTT. Encoded protein: CASSPPNSDTDTQYF.